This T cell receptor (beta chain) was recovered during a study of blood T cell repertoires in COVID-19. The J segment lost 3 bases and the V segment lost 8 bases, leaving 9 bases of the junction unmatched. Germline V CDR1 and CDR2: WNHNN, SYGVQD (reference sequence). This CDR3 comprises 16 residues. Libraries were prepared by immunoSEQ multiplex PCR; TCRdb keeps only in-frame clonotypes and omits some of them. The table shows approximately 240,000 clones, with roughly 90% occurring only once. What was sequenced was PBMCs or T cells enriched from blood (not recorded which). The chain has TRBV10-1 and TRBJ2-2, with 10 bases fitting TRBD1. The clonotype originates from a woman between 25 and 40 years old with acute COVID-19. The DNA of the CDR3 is TGCGCCAGCGGGGACGGGACAGGGGTTGACACCGGGGAGCTGTTTTTT. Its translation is CASGDGTGVDTGELFF.